This record concerns one T cell receptor (beta chain) sequence. The antigen remains undetermined. These data come from a study of shared clonotypes between healthy human individuals. V was cut by 5 bases and J by 7 bases, with 7 bases left in between. The germline V gene encodes CDR1 SGHAT and CDR2 FQNNGV. The CDR3 contains 11 residues. Study outcomes and limitations: Clonotype sharing among donors was thought likely to change with sequencing depth.

TCRdb's copy holds only in-frame clones and misses some; the assay was immunoSEQ multiplex PCR. The profile covers more than 900,000 clones, with around 78% appearing a single time and 0.55% to 0.7% taken by the ten largest. This chain links TRBV11-2 with TRBJ2-3; a possible D gene is TRBD1 (6 bases). The receptor was derived from a man younger than 35 in good health. Some clones in this sample may be carry-over from other donors' samples. Sequenced material: memory CD4+ T cells from PBMCs. Stated subset: CD45RA-negative fraction. This CDR3 is CASSQGNTQYF. The CDR3 DNA sequence: TGTGCCAGCAGCCAGGGGAATACGCAGTATTTT.